A selection of T cell receptor beta chains follows, all from one sample in a study of breast tumors, draining lymph nodes, adjacent tissues. Each CDR3 protein gets one entry after TCRdb re-called the multiplex PCR reads with MiXCR. The sample includes more than 20,000 distinct CDR3 sequences, 60% to 75% of them seen just once. Sample: tumor-adjacent breast tissue. Receptor source: a female donor with breast cancer. Some clones in this sample may be carry-over from other donors' samples. Each CDR3 is given with its conserved first and last residue. The D gene is left open where the match is weak. Only part of the rows carry a size: once, few, many, or a class if the clone is expanded.

J gene | V gene | clone size | D gene | CDR3 DNA | CDR3 protein
TRBJ2-7 | TRBV3-1 | many | TRBD2 | TGTGCCAGCAGCCAAGATGCCCCCTCCACTAGCGGGAACTACGAGCAGTACTTC | CASSQDAPSTSGNYEQYF
TRBJ1-2 | TRBV5-1 | medium-sized | - | TGCGCCAGCAACCAGGACACCCACAGACCATCCAATGGCTACACCTTC | CASNQDTHRPSNGYTF
TRBJ2-1 | TRBV7-2 | - | TRBD1 | TGTGCCAGCAGCTTGGCACAGGGGGTTTACAATGAGCAGTTCTTC | CASSLAQGVYNEQFF
TRBJ1-5 | TRBV15 | - | - | TGTGCCACCAGCAGAGTGGGATTTAACCAGCCCCAGCATTTT | CATSRVGFNQPQHF
TRBJ1-5 | TRBV6-1 | many | - | TGTGCCAGCAGTCAACAGGGATCTGGGCAGCCCCAGCATTTT | CASSQQGSGQPQHF
TRBJ2-3 | TRBV11-3 | - | TRBD1 | TGTGCCAGCAGCCTCGGGACAGGGGGCACAGATACGCAGTATTTT | CASSLGTGGTDTQYF
TRBJ2-2 | TRBV9 | - | - | TGTGCCAGCAGCGTAGATAACAGGGACACCGGGGAGCTGTTTTTT | CASSVDNRDTGELFF
TRBJ1-5 | TRBV10-3 | once | TRBD1 | TGTGCCATCAGGCTAACAGGGGAGGCGCCCCAGCATTTT | CAIRLTGEAPQHF
TRBJ2-3 | TRBV20-1 | - | TRBD2 | TGCAGTGCAGCCGATGGCGCTAGCGGGAGTGGGGGGAAAGATACGCAGTATTTT | CSAADGASGSGGKDTQYF
TRBJ2-7 | TRBV27 | - | - | TGTGCCAGCAGTTTACGGGTCGAGCACGAGCAGTACTTC | CASSLRVEHEQYF
TRBJ1-4 | TRBV2 | medium-sized | - | TGTGCCAGCAGGGACACCGGAACTAATGAAAAACTGTTTTTT | CASRDTGTNEKLFF
TRBJ2-3 | TRBV28 | - | - | TGTGCCAGCAGTTCGAACCTCTGGAGCACAGATACGCAGTATTTT | CASSSNLWSTDTQYF
TRBJ2-7 | TRBV11-3 | - | - | TGTGCCAGCAGCTTGGCAGGACCCTACGAGCAGTACTTC | CASSLAGPYEQYF
TRBJ2-1 | TRBV6-1 | many | - | TGTGCCAGCAGTGAAGCGACGGCCGCTTGGGATGAGCAGTTCTTC | CASSEATAAWDEQFF
TRBJ2-3 | TRBV4-2 | - | - | TGTGCCAGCAGCCCGGGACTCGCCCACACAGATACGCAGTATTTT | CASSPGLAHTDTQYF
TRBJ1-2 | TRBV27 | once | - | TGTGCCAGCACTCCGGGGGGGCCCTATGGCTACACCTTC | CASTPGGPYGYTF
TRBJ2-1 | TRBV19 | - | TRBD2 | TGTGCCAGTAGTATGAGGACTAGGTACAATGAGCAGTTCTTC | CASSMRTRYNEQFF
TRBJ1-2 | TRBV29-1 | medium-sized | - | TGCAGCGTTTGGACAACTAACTATGGCTACACCTTC | CSVWTTNYGYTF
TRBJ1-6 | TRBV28 | - | - | TGTGCCAGCCGGGACAACGATAATTCACCCCTCCACTTT | CASRDNDNSPLHF
TRBJ2-1 | TRBV11-2 | once | TRBD2 | TGTGCCAGCAGCTTAAGACTAGCGGATGACAATGAGCAGTTCTTC | CASSLRLADDNEQFF
TRBJ2-7 | TRBV19 | - | TRBD2 | TGTGCCAGTAGTATCAGGACTAGCGGGAGCATCTACGAGCAGTACTTC | CASSIRTSGSIYEQYF
TRBJ2-1 | TRBV5-8 | few | - | TGTGCCAGCAGCTTGTTGGGGATTGAGCAGTTCTTC | CASSLLGIEQFF
TRBJ2-7 | TRBV5-1 | medium-sized | TRBD1 | TGCGCCAGCAGCCCAAAAACGTGGGCGGCAGGGGGAGTGTACGAGCAGTACTTC | CASSPKTWAAGGVYEQYF
TRBJ1-2 | TRBV7-8 | - | TRBD1 | TGTGCCAGCAGCTTAGCAATGGGACAGAGTTATGGCTACACCTTC | CASSLAMGQSYGYTF
TRBJ2-7 | TRBV5-4 | once | TRBD1 | TGTGCCAGCAGACGGGACAGGGGAGCACACGAGCAGTACTTC | CASRRDRGAHEQYF
TRBJ2-1 | TRBV7-2 | - | TRBD2 | TGTGCCAGCAGGCAAGGACTAGCGGTCTACAATGAGCAGTTCTTC | CASRQGLAVYNEQFF
TRBJ1-2 | TRBV20-1 | - | - | TGCAGTGCCCAAATCGGGGGGTCGGACTATGGCTACACCTTC | CSAQIGGSDYGYTF
TRBJ1-5 | TRBV12-3/TRBV12-4 | many | TRBD1 | TGTGCCAGCAGAGGGACAGGGGGTCAGCCCCAGCATTTT | CASRGTGGQPQHF
TRBJ2-1 | TRBV15 | once | - | TGTGCCACCAGCAGAGATAAACCCTCCAATGAGCAGTTCTTC | CATSRDKPSNEQFF
TRBJ1-2 | TRBV10-3 | once | - | TGTGCCATCAGTGAGTCGATGAACCTTGCAGCCTCTTATGGCTACACCTTC | CAISESMNLAASYGYTF
TRBJ2-5 | TRBV5-1 | - | - | TGCGCCAGCAGCTTGACAGGGAACGACCAAGAGACCCAGTACTTC | CASSLTGNDQETQYF
TRBJ2-2 | TRBV10-1 | - | - | TGCGCCAGCAGTGAGAACACCGGGGAGCTGTTTTTT | CASSENTGELFF
TRBJ2-5 | TRBV18 | many | - | TGTGCCAGCTCACCGGGGAACACCCTGAGAGAGACCCAGTACTTC | CASSPGNTLRETQYF
TRBJ2-1 | TRBV20-1 | - | - | TGCAGTGCTAGAGATCTGGTTCTTGGCTCCTACAATGAGCAGTTCTTC | CSARDLVLGSYNEQFF
TRBJ1-2 | TRBV7-2 | - | TRBD1 | TGTGCCAGCAGCCTCAGACAGGGGGCGAACTATGGCTACACCTTC | CASSLRQGANYGYTF
TRBJ1-2 | TRBV14 | - | TRBD1 | TGTGCCAGCAGCCTGACAGGGCTCTATGGCTACACCTTC | CASSLTGLYGYTF
TRBJ2-1 | TRBV10-3 | many | TRBD2 | TGTGCCATCGCGGCGGGGGGGCATGAGCAGTTCTTC | CAIAAGGHEQFF
TRBJ1-2 | TRBV6-6 | - | - | TGTGCCAGCAGTTATACGGGCTACACCTTC | CASSYTGYTF
TRBJ2-5 | TRBV2 | many | TRBD2 | TGTGCCAGCAGTGAGCTAGCGGGACCACAAGAGACCCAGTACTTC | CASSELAGPQETQYF
TRBJ2-6 | TRBV4-1 | - | - | TGCGCCAGCAGCCGGGGACCAAACTCTGGGGCCAACGTCCTGACTTTC | CASSRGPNSGANVLTF
TRBJ2-4 | TRBV7-3 | many | TRBD2 | TGTGCCAGCAGCCCATATCTAGCGGGAGGGTTAAGTTCGGCCAAAAACATTCAGTACTTC | CASSPYLAGGLSSAKNIQYF
TRBJ2-5 | TRBV5-8 | - | TRBD2 | TGTGCCAGCAGCCCACTAGCGGGAGGGCCCGGGGAGACCCAGTACTTC | CASSPLAGGPGETQYF
TRBJ2-1 | TRBV11-2 | many | - | TGTGCCAGCAGCTTAAGGACTATCGACTACTACAATGAGCAGTTCTTC | CASSLRTIDYYNEQFF
TRBJ1-6 | TRBV7-9 | once | - | TGTGCCAGCAGCTTAGGGACGGATAATTCACCCCTCCACTTT | CASSLGTDNSPLHF
TRBJ2-5 | TRBV24-1 | - | - | TGTGCCACCAGTGATCCCCGGGACTTTCAGGAGACCCAGTACTTC | CATSDPRDFQETQYF
TRBJ2-7 | TRBV10-3 | - | TRBD2 | TGTGCCATCAGTGATCCAGCGGGAGTGTACTACGAGCAGTACTTC | CAISDPAGVYYEQYF
TRBJ2-1 | TRBV24-1 | - | TRBD2 | TGTGCCACCAGTGATCTAGGGACTAGCGGGAGGTACAATGAGCAGTTCTTC | CATSDLGTSGRYNEQFF
TRBJ2-7 | TRBV12-3/TRBV12-4 | - | TRBD1 | TGTGCCAGCAGTCGGACAGGTTCGAACTACGGGCAGTACTTC | CASSRTGSNYGQYF
TRBJ1-2 | TRBV27 | - | - | TGTGCCAGCAGTTTATCGCGGGGGTTGGGTGGCTACACCTTC | CASSLSRGLGGYTF
TRBJ2-7 | TRBV19 | - | - | TGTGCCAGTATGGGGACGAATTACGAGCAGTACTTC | CASMGTNYEQYF
TRBJ2-1 | TRBV27 | - | TRBD2 | TGTGCCAGCAGTTTAACTAGCGGGAATTACAATGAGCAGTTCTTC | CASSLTSGNYNEQFF
TRBJ2-7 | TRBV12-5 | - | - | TGTGCTAGTGGTTCGGACAGTTCCTACGAGCAGTACTTC | CASGSDSSYEQYF